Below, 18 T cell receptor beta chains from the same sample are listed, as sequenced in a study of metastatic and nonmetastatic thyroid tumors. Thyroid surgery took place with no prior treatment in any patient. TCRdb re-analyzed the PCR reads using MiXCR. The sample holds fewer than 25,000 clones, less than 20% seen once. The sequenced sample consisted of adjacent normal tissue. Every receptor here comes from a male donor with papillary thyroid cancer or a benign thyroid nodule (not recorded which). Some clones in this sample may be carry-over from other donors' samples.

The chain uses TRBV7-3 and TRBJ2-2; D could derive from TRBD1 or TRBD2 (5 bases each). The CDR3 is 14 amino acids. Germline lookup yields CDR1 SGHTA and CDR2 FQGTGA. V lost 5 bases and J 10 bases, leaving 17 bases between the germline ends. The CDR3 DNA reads TGTGCCAGCAGCCCGGGGCTAGCTGTCGTGGAGCTGTTTTTT. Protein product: CASSPGLAVVELFF.

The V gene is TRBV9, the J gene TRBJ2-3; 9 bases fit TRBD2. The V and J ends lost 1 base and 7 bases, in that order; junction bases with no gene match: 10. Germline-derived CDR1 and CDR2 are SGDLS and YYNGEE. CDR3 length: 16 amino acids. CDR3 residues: CASSVRSGGPTHTQYF. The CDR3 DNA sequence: TGTGCCAGCAGCGTACGTAGCGGGGGTCCAACGCATACGCAGTATTTT. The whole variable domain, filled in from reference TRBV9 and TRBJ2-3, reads DSGVTQTPKHLITATGQRVTLRCSPRSGDLSVYWYQQSLDQGLQFLIQYYNGEERAKGNILERFSAQQFPDLHSELNLSSLELGDSALYFCASSVRSGGPTHTQYFGPGTRLTVL.

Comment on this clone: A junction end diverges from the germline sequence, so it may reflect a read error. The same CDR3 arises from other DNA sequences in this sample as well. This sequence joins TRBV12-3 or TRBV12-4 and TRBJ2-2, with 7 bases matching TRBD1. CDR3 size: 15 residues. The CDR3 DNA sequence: TGTGCCAGCACTGGGGAAGCGGAGAACACAGGGGAGCTGTTTTTC. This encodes CASTGEAENTGELFF.

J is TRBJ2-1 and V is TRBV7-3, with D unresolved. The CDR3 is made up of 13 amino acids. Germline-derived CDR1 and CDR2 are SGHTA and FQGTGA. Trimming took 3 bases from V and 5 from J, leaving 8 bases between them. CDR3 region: CASSFSANNEQFF. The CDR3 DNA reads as TGTGCCAGCAGCTTTTCGGCGAACAATGAGCAGTTCTTC.

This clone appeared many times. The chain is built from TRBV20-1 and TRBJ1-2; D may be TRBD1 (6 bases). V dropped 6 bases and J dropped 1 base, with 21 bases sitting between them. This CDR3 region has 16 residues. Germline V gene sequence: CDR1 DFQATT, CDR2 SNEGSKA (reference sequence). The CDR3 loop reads CSASRGGIQNNYGYTF. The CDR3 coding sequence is TGCAGTGCCTCCCGAGGGGGGATACAGAATAACTATGGCTACACCTTC.

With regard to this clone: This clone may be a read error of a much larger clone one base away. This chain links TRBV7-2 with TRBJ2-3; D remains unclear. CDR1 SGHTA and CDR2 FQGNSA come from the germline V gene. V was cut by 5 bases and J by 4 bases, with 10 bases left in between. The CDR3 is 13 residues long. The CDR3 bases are TGTGCCAGCAGCCGTGATATCGCAGATACGCAGTATTTT. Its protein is CASSRDIADTQYF.

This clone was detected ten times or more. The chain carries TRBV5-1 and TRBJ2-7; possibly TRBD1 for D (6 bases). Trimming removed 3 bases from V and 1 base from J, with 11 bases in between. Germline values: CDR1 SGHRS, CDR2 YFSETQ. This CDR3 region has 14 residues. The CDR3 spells CASSSITGSYEQYF. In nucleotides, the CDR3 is TGCGCCAGCAGCTCTATCACAGGGTCCTACGAGCAGTACTTC.

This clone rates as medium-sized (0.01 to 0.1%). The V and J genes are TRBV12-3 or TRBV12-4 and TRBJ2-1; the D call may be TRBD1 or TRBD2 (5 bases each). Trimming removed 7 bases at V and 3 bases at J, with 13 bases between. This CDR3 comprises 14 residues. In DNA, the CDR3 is TGTGCCAGCACTGGGGGTATGGACTACAATGAGCAGTTCTTC. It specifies CASTGGMDYNEQFF.

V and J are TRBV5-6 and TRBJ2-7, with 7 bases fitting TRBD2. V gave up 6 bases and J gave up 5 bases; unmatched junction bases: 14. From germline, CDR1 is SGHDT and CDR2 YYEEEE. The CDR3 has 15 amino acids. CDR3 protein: CASINSGGSYDEQYF. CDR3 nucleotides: TGTGCCAGCATTAATTCCGGGGGGTCCTACGACGAGCAGTACTTC.

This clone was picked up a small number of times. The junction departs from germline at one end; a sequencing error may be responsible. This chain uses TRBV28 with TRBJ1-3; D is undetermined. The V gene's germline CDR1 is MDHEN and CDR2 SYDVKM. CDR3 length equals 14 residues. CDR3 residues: CASILDGSGNTIYF. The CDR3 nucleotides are TGTGCCAGCATTTTAGACGGCTCTGGAAACACCATATATTTT.

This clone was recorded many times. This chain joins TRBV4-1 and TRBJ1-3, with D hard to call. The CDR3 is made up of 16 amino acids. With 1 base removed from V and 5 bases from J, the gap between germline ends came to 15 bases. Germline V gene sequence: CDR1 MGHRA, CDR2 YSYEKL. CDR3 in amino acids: CASSQVARSLRNTIYF. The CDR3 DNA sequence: TGCGCCAGCAGCCAAGTTGCCAGGTCCCTAAGAAACACCATATATTTT.

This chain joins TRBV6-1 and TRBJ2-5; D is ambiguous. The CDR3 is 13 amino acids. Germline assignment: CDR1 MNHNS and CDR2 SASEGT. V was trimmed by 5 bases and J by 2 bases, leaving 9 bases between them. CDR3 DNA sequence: TGTGCCAGCAGTAAGGACCGGCAAGAGACCCAGTACTTC. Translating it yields CASSKDRQETQYF.

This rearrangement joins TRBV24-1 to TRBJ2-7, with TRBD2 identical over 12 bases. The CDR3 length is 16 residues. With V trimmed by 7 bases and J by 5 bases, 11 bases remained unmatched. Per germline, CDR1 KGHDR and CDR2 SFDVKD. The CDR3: CATRPVRLAGVHEQYF. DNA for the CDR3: TGTGCCACCAGGCCGGTTCGACTAGCGGGGGTGCACGAGCAGTACTTC.

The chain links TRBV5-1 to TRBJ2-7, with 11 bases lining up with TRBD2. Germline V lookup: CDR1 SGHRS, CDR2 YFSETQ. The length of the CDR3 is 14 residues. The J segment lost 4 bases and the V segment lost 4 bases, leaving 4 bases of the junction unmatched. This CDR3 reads CASSKGLAVYEQYF. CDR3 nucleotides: TGCGCCAGCAGCAAGGGACTAGCGGTGTACGAGCAGTACTTC.

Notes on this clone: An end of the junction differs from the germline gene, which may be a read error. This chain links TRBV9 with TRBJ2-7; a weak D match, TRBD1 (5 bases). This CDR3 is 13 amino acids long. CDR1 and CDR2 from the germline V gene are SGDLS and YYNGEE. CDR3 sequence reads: CASSADSSYDQHF. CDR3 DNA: TGTGCCAGCAGCGCCGACAGCTCCTACGATCAGCACTTC.

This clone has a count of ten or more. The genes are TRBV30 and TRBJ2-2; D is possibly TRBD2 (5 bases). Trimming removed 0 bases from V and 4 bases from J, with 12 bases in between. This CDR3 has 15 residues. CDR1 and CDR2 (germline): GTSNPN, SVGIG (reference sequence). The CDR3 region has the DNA TGTGCCTGGAGTGTAGTGGGAGCTGGCACCGGGGAGCTGTTTTTT. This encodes CAWSVVGAGTGELFF. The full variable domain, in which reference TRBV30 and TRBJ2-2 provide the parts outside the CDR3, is SQTIHQWPATLVQPVGSPLSLECTVEGTSNPNLYWYRQAAGRGLQLLFYSVGIGQISSEVPQNLSASRPQDRQFILSSKKLLLSDSGFYLCAWSVVGAGTGELFFGEGSRLTVL.

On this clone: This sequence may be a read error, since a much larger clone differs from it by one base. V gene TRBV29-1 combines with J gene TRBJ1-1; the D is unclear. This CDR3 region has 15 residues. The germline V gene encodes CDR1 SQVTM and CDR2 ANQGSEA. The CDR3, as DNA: TGCAGCGTTGCCCCGAGACTTCAAATGAACACTGAAGATTTCTTT. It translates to CSVAPRLQMNTEDFF.

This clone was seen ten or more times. The CDR3 spells CATSSLDGTGELFF. The CDR3 nucleotides read TGTGCCACCAGCTCGTTGGACGGCACCGGGGAGCTGTTTTTT. The V gene is TRBV15, the J gene TRBJ2-2; D uncertain. This CDR3 spans 14 amino acids. CDR1 is LNHNV, CDR2 YYDKDF, per germline (reference sequence). V was trimmed by 5 bases and J by 4 bases, leaving 11 bases between them.